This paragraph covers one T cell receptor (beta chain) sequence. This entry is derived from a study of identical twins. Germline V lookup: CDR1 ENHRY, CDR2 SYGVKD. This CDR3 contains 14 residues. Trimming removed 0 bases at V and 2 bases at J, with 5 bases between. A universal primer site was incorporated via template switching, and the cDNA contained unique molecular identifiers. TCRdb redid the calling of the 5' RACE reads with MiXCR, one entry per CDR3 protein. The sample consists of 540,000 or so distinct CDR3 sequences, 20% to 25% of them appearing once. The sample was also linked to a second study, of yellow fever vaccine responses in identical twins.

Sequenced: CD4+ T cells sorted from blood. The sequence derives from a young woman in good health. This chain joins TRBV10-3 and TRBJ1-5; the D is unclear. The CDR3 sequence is CAISESLGNQPQHF. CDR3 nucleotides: TGTGCCATCAGTGAGTCGTTGGGCAATCAGCCCCAGCATTTT.